These T cell receptor beta chains were read from a single sample in a study of shared clonotypes between healthy human individuals. TCRdb keeps only in-frame clones here, not all; method: immunoSEQ multiplex PCR. The sample shows around 1.1 million clones, roughly 80% of them seen only once. Material for sequencing was memory CD4+ T cells from PBMCs. These receptors were collected from a young man in good health. Some clones in this sample may be carry-over from other donors' samples. The CDR3 runs from the conserved cysteine through the conserved F or W.

>TRBJ1-5|TRBV18
CASSRDVGQPQHF
>TRBJ2-2|TRBV6-5
CASSYSETGIGELFF
>TRBJ2-5|TRBV7-9
CASRGHFRETQYF
>TRBJ1-1|TRBV5-1
CASSLIGGVGNTEAFF
>TRBJ2-1|TRBV6-5
CASSTGDSYNEQFF
>TRBJ2-3|TRBV6-1
CASSESIGTSGRQGTQYF
>TRBJ2-6|TRBV5-1
CASSGGAISGANVLTF
>TRBJ2-7|TRBV9
CASSFSGTSYEQYF
>TRBJ1-1|TRBV5-1
CASSRQGIAEAFF
>TRBJ1-1|TRBV28
CASSFQIQVTEAFF
>TRBJ1-1|TRBV28
CASQGVVNTEAFF
>-|TRBV11-2
CASSLSAGTYEQYF
>TRBJ1-1|TRBV10-3
CATRGVDTEAFF
>TRBJ1-1|TRBV11-2
CASSFATPGTVDAFF
>TRBJ2-7|TRBV7-2
CASSLGRTLYEQYF
>TRBJ1-1|TRBV5-7
CASSFSRNTEAFF
>TRBJ2-3|TRBV6-5
CASSLLAGPTDTQYF
>TRBJ1-1|TRBV2
CASKGQVNTEAFF
>TRBJ2-7|TRBV28
CASSLRVYEQYF